The 15 T cell receptor beta chains reported below all come from one sample, sequenced in a study. TCRdb re-called the 5' RACE reads through MiXCR, storing one row per CDR3 protein. The sample holds thousands of distinct CDR3 sequences, around half seen once. Sequencing used naive CD4+ T cells sorted from a lymph node. Stated subset: naive CD4+ T cells, CD4+CD45RA+CD25-. The receptors stem from a female donor with breast cancer.

With regard to this clonotype: One end of the junction fails to match germline, which may point to a read error. The rearrangement uses TRBV10-1 and TRBJ2-7, with D maybe TRBD2 (5 bases). Per the germline V gene, CDR1 is WNHNN and CDR2 is SYGVQD (reference sequence). The CDR3 length is 18 residues. CDR3 in DNA: TGTGCCACCAGTGATTTTTCTGAGACTGCGGGTGTGGGCTACGAGCAGTACTTC. Its protein is CATSDFSETAGVGYEQYF.

A remark on this clonotype: A single base separates this from a much larger clone, so it may be a read error. The chain carries TRBV20-1 and TRBJ2-1; a possible D gene is TRBD2 (5 bases). Trimming stripped 1 base from V and 7 bases from J, with 14 bases between. CDR1 is DFQATT, CDR2 SNEGSKA, per germline (reference sequence). This CDR3 is 14 amino acids long. DNA for the CDR3: TGCAGTGCTAGAGGACCACTAGAGGCTAATGAGCAGTTCTTC. Its protein is CSARGPLEANEQFF.

The chain recombines TRBV10-3 with TRBJ2-3; no clear D. CDR3 length equals 13 residues. From germline, CDR1 is ENHRY and CDR2 SYGVKD. The V end lost 10 bases, the J end lost 0 bases, and 11 bases lay between the germline ends. CDR3 coding DNA: TGTGCCACCCAGGTTATTAGCACAGATACGCAGTATTTT. Translation: CATQVISTDTQYF.

The chain employs TRBV6-5 and TRBJ1-2; D remains ambiguous. This CDR3 spans 16 amino acids. CDR1 and CDR2 (germline): MNHEY, SVGAGI. Trimming removed 2 bases at V and 6 bases at J, with 19 bases between. In nucleotides, the CDR3 is TGTGCCAGCAGTTACGCTAAAATCGTTAGTGGGAATGGCTACACCTTC. Protein sequence: CASSYAKIVSGNGYTF.

This rearrangement joins TRBV5-1 to TRBJ2-5; TRBD1 aligns across 10 bases. Germline V gives CDR1 SGHRS, CDR2 YFSETQ. V was clipped by 3 bases and J by 7 bases; unmatched bases: 3. This CDR3 is built from 13 residues. CDR3 nucleotides: TGCGCCAGCAGCTCGGGACAGGGGTTGACCCAGTACTTC. It codes for CASSSGQGLTQYF.

The chain employs TRBV10-3 and TRBJ2-6; D is ambiguous. V was pared by 2 bases and J by 2 bases, with 1 base between. Germline lookup yields CDR1 ENHRY and CDR2 SYGVKD. The CDR3 extends over 13 amino acids. CDR3 sequence: CAISEPGANVLTF. CDR3 DNA: TGTGCCATCAGTGAGCCTGGGGCCAACGTCCTGACTTTC.

The chain couples TRBV4-1 to TRBJ2-2; TRBD1 is a possible D gene (6 bases). The germline V gene has CDR1 MGHRA and CDR2 YSYEKL. Trimming stripped 2 bases from V and 6 bases from J, with 19 bases between. The CDR3 consists of 17 residues. CDR3 sequence reads: CASSQIIFQQGSGELFF. The CDR3, as DNA: TGCGCCAGCAGCCAAATTATCTTCCAACAGGGCTCCGGGGAGCTGTTTTTT.

The V and J genes are TRBV4-1 and TRBJ2-4; tentative D call: TRBD1 (6 bases). The CDR3 extends over 16 amino acids. Germline values: CDR1 MGHRA, CDR2 YSYEKL. The V gene lost 2 bases and the J gene lost 2 bases, with 13 bases spanning the gap. The CDR3 bases are TGCGCCAGCAGCCAACCGTGGGACATGTCCAAAAACATTCAGTACTTC. Its translation is CASSQPWDMSKNIQYF.

This clonotype has only a few counts. This chain uses TRBV3-1 with TRBJ2-2, with unresolved D. Germline assignment: CDR1 LGHDT and CDR2 YNNKEL (reference sequence). The V and J ends lost 3 bases and 4 bases respectively, with 0 bases between them. CDR3 length: 11 amino acids. CDR3 DNA sequence: TGTGCCAGCAGCCACACCGGGGAGCTGTTTTTT. It codes for CASSHTGELFF.

This sequence joins TRBV3-1 and TRBJ2-7; 8 bases agree with TRBD1. The germline CDR1 and CDR2 sequences are LGHDT and YNNKEL (reference sequence). The CDR3 runs to 13 residues. V dropped 6 bases and J dropped 3; count of bases not matched to a gene: 4. CDR3 residues: CASRFGQGYEQYF. The DNA of the CDR3 is TGTGCCAGCAGATTCGGACAGGGCTACGAGCAGTACTTC.

The genes are TRBV4-2 and TRBJ2-1; 11 nucleotides match TRBD2. V was clipped by 4 bases and J by 8 bases; unmatched bases: 7. In germline, CDR1 is LGHNA, CDR2 YNFKEQ. The CDR3 is 15 amino acids. CDR3 loop: CASSPTRTSGYEQFF. The CDR3 region has the DNA TGTGCCAGCAGCCCTACGCGGACTAGCGGGTATGAGCAGTTCTTC.

The chain combines TRBV6-5 with TRBJ1-4; D perhaps matches TRBD1 (5 bases). Trimming stripped 0 bases from V and 8 bases from J, with 13 bases between. This CDR3 has 15 amino acids. The germline V gene has CDR1 MNHEY and CDR2 SVGAGI. The CDR3 spells CASSYSGTAREKLFF. CDR3 DNA: TGTGCCAGCAGTTACTCGGGGACGGCTCGGGAAAAACTGTTTTTT.

The rearrangement joins TRBV29-1 to TRBJ2-1, with TRBD2 matching 7 bases. The trim removed 2 bases at V and 4 bases at J, leaving 2 bases unmatched. This CDR3 comprises 13 residues. Per the germline V gene, CDR1 is SQVTM and CDR2 is ANQGSEA. CDR3: CSVELAVYNEQFF. CDR3 nucleotide sequence: TGCAGCGTTGAACTAGCGGTATACAATGAGCAGTTCTTC.

A single count supports this clonotype. This chain connects TRBV5-4 to TRBJ1-2, with 10 bases aligning to TRBD1. Trimming at V came to 4 bases and at J to 7 bases, leaving 7 bases not matched to a gene. This CDR3 is built from 14 residues. Germline lookup yields CDR1 SGHNT and CDR2 YYREEE (reference sequence). CDR3 bases: TGTGCCAGCAGCACACTGGGACAGGGGCTTGGCTACACCTTC. This sequence encodes CASSTLGQGLGYTF.

This CDR3 is CASSPGSWGTGANTEAFF. In DNA form, the CDR3 reads TGCGCCAGCAGCCCGGGGTCGTGGGGGACAGGGGCAAACACTGAAGCTTTCTTT. This chain links TRBV5-1 with TRBJ1-1, with TRBD1 matching over 10 bases. CDR3 length: 18 amino acids. Trimming at V came to 4 bases and at J to 2 bases, leaving 14 bases not matched to a gene. CDR1 and CDR2 from the germline V gene are SGHRS and YFSETQ.